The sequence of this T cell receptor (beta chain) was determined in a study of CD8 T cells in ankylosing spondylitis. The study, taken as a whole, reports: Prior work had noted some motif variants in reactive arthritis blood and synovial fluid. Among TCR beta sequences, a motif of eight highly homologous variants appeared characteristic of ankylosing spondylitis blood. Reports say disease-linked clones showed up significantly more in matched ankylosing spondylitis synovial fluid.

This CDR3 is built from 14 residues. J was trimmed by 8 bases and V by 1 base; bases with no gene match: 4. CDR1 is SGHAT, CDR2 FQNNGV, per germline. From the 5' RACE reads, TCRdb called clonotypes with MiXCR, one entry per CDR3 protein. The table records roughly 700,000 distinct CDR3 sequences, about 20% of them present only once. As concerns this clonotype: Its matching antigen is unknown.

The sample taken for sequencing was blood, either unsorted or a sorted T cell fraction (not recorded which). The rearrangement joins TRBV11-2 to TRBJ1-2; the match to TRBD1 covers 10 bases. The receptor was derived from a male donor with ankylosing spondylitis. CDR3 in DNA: TGTGCCAGCAGCTTAGTGACAGGGGGCGAGGGCTACACCTTC. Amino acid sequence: CASSLVTGGEGYTF.